This T cell receptor beta chain was obtained from a study of early T cells in non-severe SARS-CoV-2 infection (dated by TCRdb to the early 2020s). About the full investigation: Because TCR sequencing was done on bulk RNA from unsorted whole blood, the alpha and beta chains could not be paired.

From the germline V gene, CDR1 is SGHAT and CDR2 is FQNNGV. From cysteine to valine, the CDR3 is 12 amino acids long. Of all the DNA, just the CDR3 is kept, 36 bases in frame from base 1. V sheds 4 bases and J sheds 6 bases, leaving 10 bases between their ends. What the research found in general, with its limitations: VDJdb matching was skewed toward anti-spike CD8 responses, so virus-specific expansions were likely underestimated and private and CD4 specificities were missed.

A case-control design nested within a healthcare worker cohort in London, UK, was used, with weekly nasopharyngeal swab PCR tests and blood sampling performed. Healthcare workers were recruited between 23 and 31 March 2020, during the week of the UK lockdown, and were followed weekly for up to about 16 weeks. The library was obtained by 5' RACE. The run used a NextSeq 500. Unique molecular identifiers were attached to individual cDNA molecules in the TCR library protocol so that sequencing error and PCR bias could be corrected. Both TCR alpha and beta chains were sequenced, and tight co-correlation was observed between alpha and beta sequence abundances in each sample. The published analysis was carried out like this. Decombinator V4 was used to annotate the V gene, J gene and CDR3 of the TCR sequences. Expanded TCRs were defined as changing significantly between any two time points under a Poisson model with p below 0.0001. TCR abundances were normalised to the total number of TCRs sequenced in each sample and reported as counts per million. TRAV1-2 paired with TRAJ12, TRAJ20 or TRAJ33 defined MAIT TCRs, while TRAV10 paired with TRAJ18 defined iNKT TCRs. VDJdb, accessed on 1 November 2021, was searched for TCRs annotated for CMV, EBV and SARS-CoV-2, and TCRs annotated for more than one antigen were excluded. TCRdb reran the public reads through fastp at Q25 and MiXCR, keeping productive beta chains. Under each unique CDR3 protein, matching rows form one entry showing the most common genes and DNA. The V and J calls were determined by TCRdb, not by the authors. The sample has approximately 37,000 distinct CDR3 sequences on record, 5.4% of them singletons. The ten largest make up roughly 6.2% of the sample.

In its sample, this clonotype was seen many times. The antigen it binds to is not known. Base qualities are missing; no much larger clone stands one base away. The sequence derives from an adult who was a healthcare worker with PCR-confirmed SARS-CoV-2 infection or an uninfected control (not recorded which). This chain joins TRBV11-2 to TRBJ2-7, and TRBD1 may be the D gene, going by 6 matching bases. The source material was whole blood, sampled at baseline. The base sequence is TGTGCCAGCAGCTGGGGGCAAAGCGAGCAGTACGTC. It codes for CASSWGQSEQYV.